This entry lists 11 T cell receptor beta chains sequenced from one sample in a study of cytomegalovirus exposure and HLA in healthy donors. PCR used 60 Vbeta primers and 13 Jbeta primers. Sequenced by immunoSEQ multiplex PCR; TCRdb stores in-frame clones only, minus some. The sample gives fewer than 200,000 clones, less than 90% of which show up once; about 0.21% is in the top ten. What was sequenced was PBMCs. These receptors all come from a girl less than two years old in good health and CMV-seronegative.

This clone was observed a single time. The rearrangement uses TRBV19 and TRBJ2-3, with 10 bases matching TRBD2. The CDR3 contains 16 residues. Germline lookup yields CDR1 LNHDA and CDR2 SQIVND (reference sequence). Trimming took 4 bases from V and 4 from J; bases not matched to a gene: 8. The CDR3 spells CASSTKLAGVADTQYF. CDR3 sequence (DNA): TGTGCCAGTAGTACCAAGCTAGCGGGAGTAGCAGATACGCAGTATTTT.

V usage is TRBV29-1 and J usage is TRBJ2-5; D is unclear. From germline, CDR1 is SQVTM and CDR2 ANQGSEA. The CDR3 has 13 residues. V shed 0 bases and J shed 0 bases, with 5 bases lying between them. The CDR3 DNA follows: TGCAGCGTTGAAGATCACAACCAAGAGACCCAGTACTTC. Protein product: CSVEDHNQETQYF.

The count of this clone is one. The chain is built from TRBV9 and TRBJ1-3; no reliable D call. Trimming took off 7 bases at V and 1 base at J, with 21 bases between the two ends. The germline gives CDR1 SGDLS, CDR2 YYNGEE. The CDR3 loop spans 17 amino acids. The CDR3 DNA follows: TGTGCCAGCGGATCAATCTCCGGCGGGAGATCTGGAAACACCATATATTTT. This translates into CASGSISGGRSGNTIYF.

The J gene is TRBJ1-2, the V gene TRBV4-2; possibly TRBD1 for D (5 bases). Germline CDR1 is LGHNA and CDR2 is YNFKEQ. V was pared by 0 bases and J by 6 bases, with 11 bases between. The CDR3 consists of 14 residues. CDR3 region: CASSQEWGGHGYTF. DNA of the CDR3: TGTGCCAGCAGCCAAGAATGGGGGGGTCATGGCTACACCTTC.

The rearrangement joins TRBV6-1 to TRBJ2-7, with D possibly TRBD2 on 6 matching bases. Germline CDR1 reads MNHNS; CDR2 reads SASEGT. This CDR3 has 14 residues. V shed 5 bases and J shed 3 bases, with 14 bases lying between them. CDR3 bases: TGTGCCAGCAGTCTGAACCGCGGGGACTACGAGCAGTACTTC. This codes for CASSLNRGDYEQYF.

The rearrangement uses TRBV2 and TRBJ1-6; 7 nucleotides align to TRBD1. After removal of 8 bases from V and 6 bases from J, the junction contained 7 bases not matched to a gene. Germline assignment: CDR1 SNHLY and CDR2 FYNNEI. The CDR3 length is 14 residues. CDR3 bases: TGTGCCAGCCGCCGCGGGACAGTTAATTCACCCCTCCACTTT. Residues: CASRRGTVNSPLHF.

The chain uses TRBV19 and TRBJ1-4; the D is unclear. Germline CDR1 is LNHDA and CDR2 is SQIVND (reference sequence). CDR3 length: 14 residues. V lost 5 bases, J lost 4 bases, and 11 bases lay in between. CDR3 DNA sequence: TGTGCCAGTAGTCATAAACAGTTTAATGAAAAACTGTTTTTT. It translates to CASSHKQFNEKLFF.

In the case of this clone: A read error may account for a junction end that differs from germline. CDR3 nucleotide sequence: TGTGCCAGCATACGAGGCGGGAGGGTGGGCCGCGGGGAACTGTTTTTT. Encoded protein: CASIRGGRVGRGELFF. V and J are TRBV2 and TRBJ2-2; 9 nucleotides match TRBD2. Germline assignment: CDR1 SNHLY and CDR2 FYNNEI. The CDR3 has 16 amino acids.

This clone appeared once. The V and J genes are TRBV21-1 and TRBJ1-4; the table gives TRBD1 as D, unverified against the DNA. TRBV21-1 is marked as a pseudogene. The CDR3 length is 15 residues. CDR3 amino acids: CASSNVAGAVEKLFF. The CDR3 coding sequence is TGTGCCAGCAGCAACGTTGCAGGGGCGGTCGAAAAACTGTTTTTT.

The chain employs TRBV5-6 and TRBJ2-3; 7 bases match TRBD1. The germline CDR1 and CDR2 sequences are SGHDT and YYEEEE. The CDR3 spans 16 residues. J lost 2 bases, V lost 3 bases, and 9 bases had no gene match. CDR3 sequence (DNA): TGTGCCAGCAGCTCAATAGACAGGGTAGTCACAGATACGCAGTATTTT. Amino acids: CASSSIDRVVTDTQYF.

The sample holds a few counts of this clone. The CDR3: CASSLRATSYEQYF. The CDR3 nucleotides are TGTGCCAGCAGCCTCAGGGCCACCTCCTACGAGCAGTACTTC. The chain is built from TRBV7-8 and TRBJ2-7; D perhaps matches TRBD1 (5 bases). Germline CDR1 reads SGHVS; CDR2 reads FQNEAQ. The CDR3 is 14 amino acids. Trimming stripped 5 bases from V and 0 bases from J, with 11 bases between.